This T cell receptor (beta chain) derives from a study of response to subunit inactivated influenza vaccine. TCRdb recomputed calls from the RT-PCR reads with MiXCR, one row per CDR3 protein. The table lists about 500,000 distinct CDR3 sequences, approximately 15% of them singletons, with 3% to 3.5% in the top ten. This CDR3 has 12 amino acids. Trimming removed 5 bases from V and 9 bases from J; junction bases left unmatched: 5. The germline gives CDR1 WSHSY, CDR2 SAAADI. For this clonotype: Its antigen is unknown.

Study observations and caveats: Authors suggested each seasonal influenza vaccination recruits few new T cells.

The chain is built from TRBV10-2 and TRBJ2-3; 7 bases agree with TRBD1. The receptor was isolated from a man aged 45 to 75 who received an inactivated influenza vaccine. The sample consisted of CD4+ T cells sorted from PBMCs, taken roughly 24 months after vaccination. The CDR3 sequence is CASSYDRETQYF. The CDR3 coding sequence is TGCGCCAGCAGTTACGACAGGGAAACGCAGTATTTT.